This T cell receptor beta chain was captured by sequencing in a study of T cell changes during pregnancy in multiple sclerosis. The data were produced by immunoSEQ multiplex PCR, yet TCRdb's version contains in-frame clones alone and is incomplete. The sample has roughly 85,000 clones, 80% to 95% seen once. Trimming cost V 3 bases and J 2 bases; bases outside gene matches: 2. This CDR3 is built from 13 residues. Germline V lookup: CDR1 SQVTM, CDR2 ANQGSEA. The material was peripheral blood, obtained in the first trimester of pregnancy. The rearrangement links TRBV29-1 to TRBJ2-3, with 7 bases identical to TRBD2. This TCR came from a female donor with multiple sclerosis, enrolled in a pregnancy study. The CDR3 sequence is CSVESGITDTQYF. CDR3 bases: TGCAGCGTTGAGAGCGGGATCACAGATACGCAGTATTTT.